The clone carrying this T cell receptor beta chain has ten or more counts. In the source study's methods: Amplification with reference gene primers provided the estimates of nucleated cell counts. Assay: immunoSEQ multiplex PCR; the TCRdb copy retains only in-frame clones and omits some. V and J calls and clone size are given by that table; D and trimming were obtained from the DNA. The sample shows tens of thousands of clones, approximately 80% of them seen only once. The data stem from a study of blood T cell repertoires in COVID-19. Looking at the study overall: Nucleic acid was either cDNA or gDNA, and it came from T cells, B-cell-depleted T cells, or PBMCs.

The sequence was obtained from a man in his 70s with active or convalescent COVID-19. The sequencing sample was made of peripheral blood.

The CDR3 DNA reads as TGTGCCAGCAGCCCCGGACAGGGATTCTTCGATGGCTACACCTTC. Its translation: CASSPGQGFFDGYTF. This chain uses TRBV3-1 (or the pseudogene TRBV3-2) with TRBJ1-2; 8 nucleotides line up with TRBD1. Trimming took 4 bases from V and 6 from J; bases not matched to a gene: 10. The V gene's germline CDR1 is LGHDT and CDR2 YNNKEL (reference sequence). The CDR3 runs 15 residues.